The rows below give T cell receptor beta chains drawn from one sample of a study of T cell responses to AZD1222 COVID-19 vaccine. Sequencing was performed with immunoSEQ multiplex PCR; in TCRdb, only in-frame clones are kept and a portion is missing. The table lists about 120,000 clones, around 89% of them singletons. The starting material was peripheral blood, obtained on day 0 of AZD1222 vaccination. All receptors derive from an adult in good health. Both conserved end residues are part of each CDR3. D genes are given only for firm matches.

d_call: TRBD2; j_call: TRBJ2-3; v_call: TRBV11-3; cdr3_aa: CASSARTSGTSTDTQYF
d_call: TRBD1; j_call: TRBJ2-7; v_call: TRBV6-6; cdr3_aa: CASSDSGTGSYEQYF
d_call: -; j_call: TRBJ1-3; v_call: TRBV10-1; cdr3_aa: CASSEGTASGNTIYF
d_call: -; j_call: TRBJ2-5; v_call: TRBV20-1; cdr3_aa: CSARVPETQYF
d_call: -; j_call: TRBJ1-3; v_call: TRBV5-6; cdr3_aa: CASSLTLSGNTIYF
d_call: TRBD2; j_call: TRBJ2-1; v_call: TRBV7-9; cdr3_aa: CASSLVVGAGVYNEQFF
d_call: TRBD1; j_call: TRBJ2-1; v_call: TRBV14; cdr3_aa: CASSQDRDRDYNEQFF
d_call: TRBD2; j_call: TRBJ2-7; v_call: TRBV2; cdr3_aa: CASSGGGEEQYF
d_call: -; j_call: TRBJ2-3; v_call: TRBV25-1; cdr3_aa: CASSPQIGGRTDTQYF
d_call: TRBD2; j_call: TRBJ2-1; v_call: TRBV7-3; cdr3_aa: CASSPSGTSGGHNEQFF
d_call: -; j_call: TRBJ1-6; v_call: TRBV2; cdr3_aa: CASSVGSNSPLHF
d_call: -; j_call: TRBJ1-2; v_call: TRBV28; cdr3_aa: CASSVSNYGYTF
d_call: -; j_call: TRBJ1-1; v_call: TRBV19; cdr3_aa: CASTLRGGPEAFF
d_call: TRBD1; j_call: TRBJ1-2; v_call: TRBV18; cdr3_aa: CASSLQGAKGYTF
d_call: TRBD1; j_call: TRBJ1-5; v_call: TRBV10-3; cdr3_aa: CAISPGTGGPNQPQHF
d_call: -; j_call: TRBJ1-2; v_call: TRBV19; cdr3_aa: CASSIPLGGRGYTF
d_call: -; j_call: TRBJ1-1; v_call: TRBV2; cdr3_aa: CASSEAQGYTEAFF
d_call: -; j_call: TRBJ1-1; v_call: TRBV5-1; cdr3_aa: CASSLVKLSEAFF